Listed below are T cell receptor beta chains from one sample, sequenced in a study of identical twins. A single record per CDR3 protein comes from TCRdb applying MiXCR to the 5' RACE reads. The sample records around 490,000 distinct CDR3 sequences, 15% being singletons. This sample also belongs to another study, concerning yellow fever vaccine responses in identical twins.

Sequencing was carried out using CD4+ T cells sorted from blood. The receptors stem from a young woman in good health. CDR3s include the opening cysteine and the closing phenylalanine or tryptophan. D genes are given only for firm matches. Where a row states a size, it is once, few, many or the class of an expanded clone; other rows omit it.

TRBV2	13	NA	NA	TRBJ2-2	CASFLENTGELFF	TGTGCCAGCTTCCTGGAGAACACCGGGGAGCTGTTTTTT
TRBV18	16	NA	TRBD2	TRBJ2-1	CASSPSGGPFYNEQFF	TGTGCCAGCTCACCATCGGGGGGGCCTTTCTACAATGAGCAGTTCTTC
TRBV5-1	14	many	NA	TRBJ2-1	CASSLGQSYNEQFF	TGTGCCAGCAGCCTCGGACAGTCCTACAATGAGCAGTTCTTC
TRBV13	12	NA	NA	TRBJ2-1	CASTGQGNEQFF	TGTGCCAGCACAGGGCAGGGCAATGAGCAGTTCTTC
TRBV28	12	NA	NA	TRBJ1-5	CAGQGGNQPQHF	TGTGCCGGTCAGGGAGGCAATCAGCCCCAGCATTTT
TRBV12-3/TRBV12-4	17	NA	TRBD2	TRBJ2-1	CASSFPGGSGSYNEQFF	TGTGCCAGCAGTTTCCCGGGCGGGAGTGGTTCCTACAATGAGCAGTTCTTC
TRBV14	14	NA	NA	TRBJ1-2	CASSQDTQGHGYTF	TGTGCCAGCAGCCAAGACACGCAGGGACATGGCTACACCTTC
TRBV20-1	15	NA	TRBD2	TRBJ2-1	CSASAGGSSYNEQFF	TGCAGTGCTAGCGCGGGGGGAAGCTCCTACAATGAGCAGTTCTTC
TRBV15	16	few	NA	TRBJ2-3	CATSREEGGALDTQYF	TGTGCCACCTCCCGGGAAGAAGGGGGGGCCTTGGATACGCAGTATTTT
TRBV28	14	NA	TRBD1	TRBJ1-1	CASKAGGKVTEAFF	TGTGCCAGCAAGGCAGGGGGCAAAGTTACTGAAGCTTTCTTT
TRBV11-2	20	NA	TRBD2	TRBJ2-3	CASSLVSHFRGAGDTDTQYF	TGTGCCAGCAGCTTAGTTTCCCATTTTCGTGGAGCGGGAGACACAGATACGCAGTATTTT
TRBV5-5	13	NA	NA	TRBJ2-5	CASSYLGRETQYF	TGTGCCAGCAGCTATCTAGGGCGAGAGACCCAGTACTTC
TRBV10-2	16	NA	TRBD2	TRBJ2-1	CASSDPTSGSIYEQFF	TGCGCCAGCAGTGACCCCACTAGCGGGAGTATCTATGAGCAGTTCTTC
TRBV11-2	15	few	TRBD2	TRBJ2-3	CASSSSWDYTDTQYF	TGTGCCAGCAGCTCATCCTGGGACTACACAGATACGCAGTATTTT
TRBV5-1	16	many	TRBD2	TRBJ2-1	CASSLLLGLEVGEQFF	TGCGCCAGCAGCTTGTTGCTTGGACTAGAAGTCGGTGAGCAGTTCTTC
TRBV10-1	13	many	NA	TRBJ1-2	CASSESGFYGYTF	TGCGCCAGCAGTGAGTCCGGTTTCTATGGCTACACCTTC
TRBV3-1	11	NA	NA	TRBJ2-1	CASSQSTEQFF	TGTGCCAGCAGCCAATCCACAGAGCAGTTCTTC
TRBV20-1	16	few	NA	TRBJ2-7	CSARDARRAGTYEQYF	TGCAGTGCTAGAGATGCTCGGCGGGCGGGGACCTACGAGCAGTACTTC
TRBV7-2	17	few	TRBD1	TRBJ2-2	CASSYGTGGLGTGELFF	TGTGCCAGCAGCTACGGGACAGGGGGCTTAGGCACCGGGGAGCTGTTTTTT
TRBV10-3	14	few	TRBD1	TRBJ1-4	CAISGGTGGEKLFF	TGTGCCATCAGCGGGGGGACAGGGGGCGAAAAACTGTTTTTT
TRBV5-1	13	few	NA	TRBJ2-7	CASSQASGNEQYF	TGCGCCAGCAGCCAAGCCAGTGGTAACGAGCAGTACTTC
TRBV10-2	18	NA	NA	TRBJ1-1	CASSESSLVGRRNTEAFF	TGCGCCAGCAGTGAGTCGAGCTTGGTAGGCAGGCGGAACACTGAAGCTTTCTTT
TRBV12-3/TRBV12-4	15	many	NA	TRBJ2-7	CASSKEAGSLREQYF	TGTGCCAGCAGTAAGGAAGCGGGTAGCCTACGTGAGCAGTACTTC
TRBV12-3/TRBV12-4	15	many	NA	TRBJ2-3	CASNLLGVITDTQYF	TGTGCCAGCAACCTTTTGGGGGTTATCACAGATACGCAGTATTTT
TRBV28	14	few	TRBD2	TRBJ2-7	CASRGGTRTYEQYF	TGTGCCAGCAGGGGCGGGACTAGAACCTACGAGCAGTACTTC
TRBV12-3/TRBV12-4	14	NA	NA	TRBJ2-7	CASSLVHQIHEQYF	TGTGCCAGCAGTTTAGTTCATCAAATCCACGAGCAGTACTTC
TRBV20-1	15	NA	TRBD2	TRBJ2-1	CSARMAGALYNEQFF	TGCAGTGCTAGAATGGCGGGAGCTTTATATAATGAGCAGTTCTTC
TRBV5-1	15	many	NA	TRBJ2-7	CASSLGQLTTYEQYF	TGCGCCAGCAGCTTGGGACAGCTAACAACCTACGAGCAGTACTTC
TRBV7-2	12	few	NA	TRBJ2-1	CASSFLGAAQFF	TGTGCCAGCAGCTTCCTCGGGGCGGCTCAGTTCTTC
TRBV29-1	14	few	TRBD1	TRBJ2-2	CSVPRTGVSGELFF	TGCAGCGTTCCCAGGACAGGGGTTTCCGGGGAGCTGTTTTTT
TRBV29-1	13	few	NA	TRBJ2-3	CSVRQLITDTQYF	TGCAGCGTCAGACAGCTGATCACAGATACGCAGTATTTT
TRBV9	18	few	TRBD2	TRBJ2-2	CASSSGTSGSGNTGELFF	TGTGCCAGCAGCTCCGGGACTAGCGGGAGTGGGAACACCGGGGAGCTGTTTTTT
TRBV9	16	NA	TRBD1	TRBJ1-6	CASSVDSRQGDSPLHF	TGTGCCAGCAGCGTAGACAGCCGACAGGGGGATTCACCCCTCCACTTT
TRBV3-1	18	NA	TRBD2	TRBJ2-2	CASSQDPFSGAYTGELFF	TGTGCCAGCAGCCAAGATCCTTTTAGCGGGGCATACACCGGGGAGCTGTTTTTT
TRBV10-3	14	few	TRBD1	TRBJ2-5	CAISLQGYQETQYF	TGTGCCATCTCCTTACAGGGGTACCAAGAGACCCAGTACTTC
TRBV4-1	15	NA	NA	TRBJ2-3	CASSQGTPSTDTQYF	TGCGCCAGCAGCCAGGGGACGCCTAGCACAGATACGCAGTATTTT
TRBV7-9	16	few	NA	TRBJ2-2	CASSFRGNLDTGELFF	TGTGCCAGCAGCTTTAGGGGGAATCTGGACACCGGGGAGCTGTTTTTT
TRBV2	10	few	NA	TRBJ2-7	CAAGLSEQYF	TGTGCCGCCGGGCTGAGCGAGCAGTACTTC
TRBV20-1	13	NA	NA	TRBJ2-3	CSARLLASDTQYF	TGCAGTGCTAGGTTACTAGCTTCAGATACGCAGTATTTT
TRBV5-5	16	NA	NA	TRBJ2-3	CASSRGQGWSTDTQYF	TGTGCCAGCAGCCGCGGCCAGGGGTGGTCCACAGATACGCAGTATTTT